This passage covers 18 T cell receptor beta chains from one sample sequenced in a study of memory CD4+ T cells and cytomegalovirus serostatus. Method: immunoSEQ multiplex PCR; TCRdb's copy keeps in-frame clones and lacks some. The sample gives roughly 50,000 clones, roughly 84% of which show up once; just under 0.5% is in the top ten. Single viable CD3+CD4+CD8-CD45RO+ cells were sorted as the memory CD4+ T cells. The sequencing sample was made of memory CD4+ T cells from blood. The receptors come from an adult in good health and CMV-seronegative. Some clones in this sample may be carry-over from other donors' samples.

The J gene is TRBJ2-5, the V gene TRBV28; weak D call: TRBD1 (7 bases). This CDR3 is built from 13 residues. From germline, CDR1 is MDHEN and CDR2 SYDVKM. Deletions cut 7 bases from V and 7 bases from J, with 16 bases between. CDR3 sequence (DNA): TGTGCCAGCACCAGGGGGGTAGCAGGGACCCAGTACTTC. Translated, it gives CASTRGVAGTQYF.

The gene calls are TRBV15 and TRBJ2-5; TRBD1 agrees at 12 bases. The CDR3 has 21 residues. Trimming took 3 bases from V and 5 from J; bases not matched to a gene: 22. Germline values: CDR1 LNHNV, CDR2 YYDKDF (reference sequence). The CDR3 region is CATSRLGPHRDRGQVDETQYF. The CDR3 region has the DNA TGTGCCACCAGCAGGTTGGGCCCCCACCGGGACAGGGGGCAGGTGGACGAGACCCAGTACTTC.

The gene calls are TRBV28 and TRBJ2-2; D ambiguous. In germline, CDR1 is MDHEN, CDR2 SYDVKM. The V and J ends lost 5 bases and 5 bases respectively, with 15 bases between them. The CDR3 is 15 residues long. CDR3 region: CASSRTHGRTGELFF. CDR3 bases: TGTGCCAGCAGTCGTACCCATGGGCGAACCGGGGAGCTGTTTTTT.

The CDR3 protein is CASSLVMAGDRHTQYF. DNA of the CDR3: TGTGCCAGCAGCTTAGTTATGGCGGGAGACAGACATACGCAGTATTTT. This chain connects TRBV7-2 to TRBJ2-3; the match to TRBD2 covers 7 bases. The V gene end was trimmed by 1 base and the J gene end by 7 bases; junction bases not matched to a gene: 11. The CDR3 contains 16 residues. The germline V gene encodes CDR1 SGHTA and CDR2 FQGNSA.

V is TRBV28 and J is TRBJ1-5; the match to TRBD1 covers 7 bases. The V and J ends lost 5 bases and 4 bases, in that order; junction bases with no gene match: 17. Germline CDR1 reads MDHEN; CDR2 reads SYDVKM. There are 18 residues in the CDR3. CDR3 sequence reads: CASSLIRDSGGSNQPQHF. As DNA, the CDR3 is TGTGCCAGCAGTCTTATCCGGGACAGCGGAGGGAGTAATCAGCCCCAGCATTTT.

In this sample, this clone turned up once. The chain carries TRBV30 and TRBJ1-1; 7 bases fit TRBD1. Germline CDR1 is GTSNPN and CDR2 is SVGIG (reference sequence). CDR3 length: 15 residues. V lost 4 bases to trimming and J lost 5 bases; unmatched junction nucleotides: 13. The CDR3, as DNA: TGTGCCTGGACCCTAAATCCCGTGACAGGGACTGAAGCTTTCTTT. It codes for CAWTLNPVTGTEAFF.

V usage is TRBV5-1 and J usage is TRBJ1-5; D gene ambiguous. The CDR3 has 15 residues. Germline CDR1 and CDR2: SGHRS and YFSETQ. The V and J ends lost 4 bases and 0 bases respectively, with 11 bases between them. CDR3 amino acids: CASSLDGYSNQPQHF. The DNA of the CDR3 is TGCGCCAGCAGCCTTGACGGTTATAGCAATCAGCCCCAGCATTTT.

V is TRBV7-8 and J is TRBJ1-5; TRBD1 matches at 9 bases. The ends lost 3 bases at V and 4 bases at J; junction bases unmatched: 4. The CDR3 has 15 amino acids. Germline CDR1 reads SGHVS; CDR2 reads FQNEAQ. The CDR3 loop reads CASSFSGTGNQPQHF. CDR3 nucleotide sequence: TGTGCCAGCAGCTTTTCCGGGACAGGGAATCAGCCCCAGCATTTT.

DNA of the CDR3: TGTGCCAGCAGCTCCGGGACAGCGAACACTGAAGCTTTCTTT. This sequence encodes CASSSGTANTEAFF. The V gene is TRBV7-3, the J gene TRBJ1-1; 7 bases map to TRBD1. The junction had 3 bases not matched to a gene; V was cut back by 4 bases and J by 1 base. The CDR3 consists of 14 residues. The germline CDR1 and CDR2 sequences are SGHTA and FQGTGA.

V and J are TRBV2 and TRBJ2-1; D remains unclear. The CDR3 consists of 12 residues. From germline, CDR1 is SNHLY and CDR2 FYNNEI. Trimming pared 5 bases from V and 7 bases from J, leaving 9 bases between. The CDR3, as DNA: TGTGCCAGCAGTCTCATGGGAAATGAGCAGTTCTTC. It translates to CASSLMGNEQFF.

The chain uses TRBV7-9 and TRBJ1-1; no definite D call. The V gene's germline CDR1 is SEHNR and CDR2 FQNEAQ (reference sequence). The CDR3 length is 11 residues. V gave up 1 base and J gave up 11 bases, with 8 bases separating them. The DNA of the CDR3 is TGTGCCAGCAGCTTAGGAAATCTGGCTTTCTTT. Protein product: CASSLGNLAFF.

This clone has more than one count but fewer than ten. The chain links TRBV4-2 to TRBJ2-1, with D possibly matching TRBD1 (5 bases). The ends were cut back, 0 bases at V and 6 bases at J, with 15 bases in the middle. CDR1 is LGHNA and CDR2 is YNFKEQ in the germline V gene. The CDR3 is 16 amino acids. CDR3 sequence reads: CASSQEGLGMSNEQFF. The CDR3, as DNA: TGTGCCAGCAGCCAAGAGGGGCTAGGGATGTCCAATGAGCAGTTCTTC.

V is TRBV28 and J is TRBJ2-5; D gene uncertain. Per the germline V gene, CDR1 is MDHEN and CDR2 is SYDVKM. Trimming took 6 bases from V and 2 from J, leaving 13 bases between them. The CDR3 consists of 14 residues. In DNA, the CDR3 is TGTGCCAGCAGGGACCGACTGATACAAGAGACCCAGTACTTC. It encodes CASRDRLIQETQYF.

The genes are TRBV28 and TRBJ1-4; D possibly corresponds to TRBD1 (5 bases). The CDR3 length is 16 residues. CDR1 and CDR2 from the germline V gene are MDHEN and SYDVKM. Trimming left V 5 bases short and J 0 bases short, with 13 bases between. The CDR3 region is CASSRGGASTNEKLFF. In DNA form, the CDR3 reads TGTGCCAGCAGTCGAGGTGGGGCCTCAACTAATGAAAAACTGTTTTTT.

The chain joins TRBV5-4 to TRBJ1-4; maybe TRBD1 (6 bases). V lost 3 bases and J 0 bases, leaving 15 bases between the germline ends. This CDR3 is 17 amino acids long. The V gene's germline CDR1 is SGHNT and CDR2 YYREEE (reference sequence). This chain's CDR3 is CASSSKVGHATNEKLFF. For the CDR3, the DNA is TGTGCCAGCAGCTCGAAGGTGGGACATGCAACTAATGAAAAACTGTTTTTT.

CDR3 loop: CAISAPPRGAFGTYEQYF. CDR3 bases: TGTGCCATCAGTGCCCCCCCGAGGGGGGCGTTTGGGACCTACGAGCAGTACTTC. V and J are TRBV10-3 and TRBJ2-7, with D perhaps assigned TRBD1 or TRBD2 (6 bases each). The CDR3 is 18 amino acids. The ends were cut back, 4 bases at V and 2 bases at J, with 24 bases in the middle. The germline V gene has CDR1 ENHRY and CDR2 SYGVKD.

The chain links TRBV7-9 to TRBJ2-3; D remains unclear. V was cut by 5 bases and J by 4 bases, with 25 bases left in between. Germline CDR1 is SEHNR and CDR2 is FQNEAQ (reference sequence). This CDR3 region has 18 residues. The CDR3 is CASSPSPKTPGWADTQYF. Here the CDR3 DNA reads TGTGCCAGCAGCCCATCCCCCAAAACGCCCGGATGGGCAGATACGCAGTATTTT.

The chain carries TRBV20-1 and TRBJ2-1; a weak D match, TRBD1 (6 bases). Germline CDR1 is DFQATT and CDR2 is SNEGSKA (reference sequence). The CDR3 totals 11 residues. The CDR3 DNA reads as TGCTCTTCGCTGACAGGTTATGAGCAGTTCTTC. Its protein is CSSLTGYEQFF.